This TCR beta chain was documented in a study of tumor T cells in aggressive B-cell lymphoma. The CDR3 runs 14 residues. The V gene end was trimmed by 8 bases and the J gene end by 6 bases; junction bases not matched to a gene: 9. Per the germline V gene, CDR1 is SNHLY and CDR2 is FYNNEI. Profiled with immunoSEQ multiplex PCR; TCRdb holds only in-frame clones, not every one. This table holds about 10,000 clones, approximately 89% found once. This clonotype originated in an adult with diffuse large B cell lymphoma. The sequencing sample was made of tumor tissue. This chain joins TRBV2 and TRBJ2-2; 7 bases agree with TRBD2. The DNA for the CDR3 is TGTGCCAGCCTGACTAGCCAATTTTCCGGGGAGCTGTTTTTT. Its protein is CASLTSQFSGELFF.